This T cell receptor (beta chain) was sequenced in a study of T-cell reconstitution after alpha-beta-depleted transplantation in children. TCRbeta library construction was performed incorporating unique molecular identifiers. In TCRdb, the PCR reads were re-called with MiXCR into one record per CDR3 protein. The sample holds 500,000 to 600,000 distinct CDR3 sequences, 30% to 35% seen once. This clonotype was counted between two and nine times. The sequence derives from a human donor who donated a stem cell graft to a child with aplastic anemia. This material consisted of PBMCs from the stem cell graft donor, taken from the stem cell graft.

CDR3 amino acids: CSARDQGGADTQYF. CDR3 in DNA: TGCAGTGCTAGAGATCAGGGTGGCGCAGATACGCAGTATTTT. The chain recombines TRBV20-1 with TRBJ2-3; a possible D gene is TRBD1 (5 bases). CDR1 and CDR2 (germline): DFQATT, SNEGSKA (reference sequence). This CDR3 spans 14 amino acids. Trimming cost V 0 bases and J 4 bases, with 11 bases left between them.